What follows describes a single TCR beta chain. This clone was counted between two and nine times. The target of this receptor is not known. Qualities for individual bases were not recorded, and no much larger clone is one base off. Patients with autoimmune disease history or receiving systemic immunosuppression were excluded from the trial. Peripheral blood for TCR sequencing was drawn from every dose cohort at baseline, at cycle 4 day 1 and at cycle 7 day 1. The samples were drawn from a first-in-human, open-label, multicenter phase I dose-escalation trial of ivuxolimab. Adults with locally advanced or metastatic melanoma, renal cell, hepatocellular, or head and neck squamous cell carcinoma were enrolled in the trial. Before TCR sequencing, CD4+ T cells and CD8+ T cells from peripheral blood were sorted into separate populations. This sample is drawn from a study of OX40 agonist ivuxolimab in advanced cancers. With respect to the entire study: Ivuxolimab was a fully human IgG2 agonistic monoclonal antibody targeting the costimulatory receptor OX40 (CD134). In the dose-escalation cohort, 82.7% of patients were male, and the mean age was approximately 55 years, with a range of roughly 20 to 80. The paper covers the monotherapy dose-escalation part of the phase I ivuxolimab trial, which included N of about 50 patients. Partial responses occurred in three dose-escalation patients: two with cutaneous melanoma and one with hepatocellular carcinoma. Patients were allowed to have had prior anti-PD-1, anti-PD-L1 or anti-CTLA-4 therapy, and 30% to 50% of the dose-escalation patients had previously received checkpoint inhibitors. Intravenous ivuxolimab was administered to patients every 2 weeks at six dose levels: 0.01, 0.1, 0.3, 1.5, 3 and 10 mg/kg. Peripheral TCRbeta sequencing was intended to test whether TCR sequence diversity was altered and clonal T-cell expansion was caused by ivuxolimab. Of the roughly 50 dose-escalation patients, hepatocellular carcinoma was present in roughly 19, melanoma in roughly 15, renal cell carcinoma in 9 and head and neck cancer in 9. Results the study describes overall, beyond this receptor: At doses of 0.1 to 3.0 mg/kg, clonal expansion of both CD4+ and CD8+ T cells in blood was seen between baseline and week 6. Low levels of normalized T-cell clonal expansion were also shown by some nonresponding patients. The antigen specificity of the peripheral T cells that underwent clonal expansion was not determined. In the 0.1-3.0 mg/kg groups, partial responders had among the lowest normalized peripheral clonal expansion, particularly in CD8+ T cells. On average, CD8+ T cells showed more expanded clones than CD4+ T cells after ivuxolimab.

From cysteine to phenylalanine, the CDR3 is 16 amino acids long. This entry keeps only the CDR3 DNA: 48 bases, framed from base 1. At the junction V is shortened by 0 bases and J by 0 bases, with 9 bases in between. CDR1 and CDR2 (MGHRA, YSYEKL) derive from the germline V gene. To sequence the TCRbeta CDR3 region, genomic DNA was isolated from the sorted cells. The immunoSEQ Assay was used for sequencing of TCRbeta CDR3 regions. TCRdb took over this immuneACCESS table, retaining in-frame rearrangements with V and J assigned. Such tables are incomplete; in checked studies, under half of the missing clones stem from an unresolved V gene, and the remainder is unexplained. This sample has tens of thousands of clones in its table, and roughly three quarters of those were observed once. 2.4% of the sample comes from the top ten.

The chain was built from TRBV4-1 and TRBJ1-3; no D segment can be confidently identified. This clonotype was sampled from an adult with an advanced solid tumor such as melanoma, head and neck, liver or kidney cancer. The sequencing used CD4+ or CD8+ T cells sorted from blood, collected in a trial of the OX40 agonist ivuxolimab. CDR3 sequence: CASSQDPWSSGNTIYF. The sequenced DNA: TGCGCCAGCAGCCAAGACCCATGGAGCTCTGGAAACACCATATATTTT.